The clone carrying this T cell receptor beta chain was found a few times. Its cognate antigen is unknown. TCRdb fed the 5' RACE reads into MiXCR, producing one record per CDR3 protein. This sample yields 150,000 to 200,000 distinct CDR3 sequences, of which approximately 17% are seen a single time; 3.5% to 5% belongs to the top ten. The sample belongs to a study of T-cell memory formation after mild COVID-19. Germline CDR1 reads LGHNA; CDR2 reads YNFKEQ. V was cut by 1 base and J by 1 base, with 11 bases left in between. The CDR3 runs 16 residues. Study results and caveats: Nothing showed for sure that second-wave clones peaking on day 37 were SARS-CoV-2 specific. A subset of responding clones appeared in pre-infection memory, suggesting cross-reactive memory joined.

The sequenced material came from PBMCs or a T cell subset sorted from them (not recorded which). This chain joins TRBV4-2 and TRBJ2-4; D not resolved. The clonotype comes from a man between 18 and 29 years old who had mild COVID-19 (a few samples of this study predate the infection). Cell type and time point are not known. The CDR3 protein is CASSQGDQPAKNIQYF. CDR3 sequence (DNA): TGTGCCAGCAGCCAAGGAGACCAGCCGGCCAAAAACATTCAGTACTTC.